The following is a T cell receptor (beta chain) sequence with its context. The antigen is unknown. V lost 6 bases and J 4 bases, leaving 9 bases between the germline ends. CDR1 MNHNS and CDR2 SASEGT come from the germline V gene. This CDR3 has 13 amino acids. The source of the sample is a study of T cells in Graves' hyperthyroidism and ophthalmopathy. The wider study: Peripheral blood samples were taken at initial diagnosis, prior to any treatment. Overall study results and limits: Researchers report that a 13 V-J model separated ophthalmopathy from stable hyperthyroidism.

Those patients with uncontrolled infection, other autoimmune disease, pregnancy or lactation were excluded. A sample of blood taken at first hyperthyroidism diagnosis preceded any ophthalmopathy symptoms. TCR beta CDR3 region amplification was performed from RNA transcripts. The HTBI primer set drove a first-round RT-PCR of the TCR CDR3. TCRdb analysed the multiplex PCR reads with MiXCR anew, one entry per CDR3 protein. This sample has more than 550,000 distinct CDR3 sequences; roughly a sixth occur once, and the top ten carry approximately 15%. Input material: blood. The chain joins TRBV6-1 to TRBJ2-2, with a weak D call TRBD1 (5 bases). The receptor was isolated from a woman aged 45-60 years with Graves' hyperthyroidism that later progressed to Graves' ophthalmopathy. CDR3 loop: CASRQESTGELFF. The CDR3, as DNA: TGTGCCAGCAGACAGGAGAGCACCGGGGAGCTGTTTTTT.